Described below is a single TCR beta chain sequence and its context. Its antigen is undetermined. These data belong to a study of cytotoxic CD8 clonotypes in ibrutinib-treated CLL. For the study at large: Investigators reported 24 partial and 2 complete responses; after median approximately 74 months, approximately 15 patients remained remitted and roughly twelve progressed.

Trimming took 6 bases from V and 3 from J; bases not matched to a gene: 6. The CDR3 loop spans 15 amino acids. Germline CDR1 reads MNHNY; CDR2 reads SVGAGI (reference sequence). Study-wide results and limits: Sustained-remission and progressing patients had different sampling times.

Clones were sequenced by immunoSEQ multiplex PCR, and TCRdb holds only the in-frame ones, with some missing. The sample lists roughly 150,000 clones, approximately 80% seen once, with about 5% in the top ten. The source material was PBMCs, sampled after 24 months of ibrutinib treatment. The receptor was isolated from a human donor with chronic lymphocytic leukemia. The genes are TRBV6-6 and TRBJ1-5, with 9 bases fitting TRBD1. CDR3 region: CASRAGTGYNQPQHF. In DNA, the CDR3 is TGTGCCAGCAGGGCCGGGACAGGGTACAATCAGCCCCAGCATTTT.